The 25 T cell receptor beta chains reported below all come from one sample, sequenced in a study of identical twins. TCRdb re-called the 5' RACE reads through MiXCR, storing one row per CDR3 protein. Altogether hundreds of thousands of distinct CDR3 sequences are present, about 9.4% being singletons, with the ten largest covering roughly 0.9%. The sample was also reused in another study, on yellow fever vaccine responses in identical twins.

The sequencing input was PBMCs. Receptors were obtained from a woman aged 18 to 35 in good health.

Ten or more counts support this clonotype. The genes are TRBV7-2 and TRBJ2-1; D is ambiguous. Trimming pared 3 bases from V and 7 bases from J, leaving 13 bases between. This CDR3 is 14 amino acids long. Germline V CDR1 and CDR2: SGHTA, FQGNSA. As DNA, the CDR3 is TGTGCCAGCAGCTTTTTACGGTCAAGAAATGAGCAGTTCTTC. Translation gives CASSFLRSRNEQFF.

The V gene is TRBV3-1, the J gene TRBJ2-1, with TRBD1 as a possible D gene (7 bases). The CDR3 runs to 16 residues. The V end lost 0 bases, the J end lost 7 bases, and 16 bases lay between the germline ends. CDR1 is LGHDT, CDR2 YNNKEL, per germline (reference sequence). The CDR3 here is CASSQEIRAGGNEQFF. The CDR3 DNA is TGTGCCAGCAGCCAAGAGATTCGGGCAGGGGGGAATGAGCAGTTCTTC.

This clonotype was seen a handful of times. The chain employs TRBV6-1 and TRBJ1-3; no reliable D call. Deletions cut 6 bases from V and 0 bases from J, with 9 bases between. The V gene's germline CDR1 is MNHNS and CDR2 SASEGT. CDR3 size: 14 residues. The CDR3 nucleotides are TGTGCCAGCAGGGACTTACACTCTGGAAACACCATATATTTT. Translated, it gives CASRDLHSGNTIYF.

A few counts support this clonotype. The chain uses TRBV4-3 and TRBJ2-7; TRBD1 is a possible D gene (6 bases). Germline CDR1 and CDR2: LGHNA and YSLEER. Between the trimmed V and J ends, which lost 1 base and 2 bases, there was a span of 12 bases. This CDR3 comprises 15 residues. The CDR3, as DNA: TGCGCCAGCAGCCAAGCTCTGGGGGCAGCCTACGAGCAGTACTTC. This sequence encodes CASSQALGAAYEQYF.

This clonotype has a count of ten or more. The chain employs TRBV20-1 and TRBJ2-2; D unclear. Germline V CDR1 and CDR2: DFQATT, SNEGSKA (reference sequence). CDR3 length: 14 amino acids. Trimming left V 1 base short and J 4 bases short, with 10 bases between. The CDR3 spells CSARVLDPTGELFF. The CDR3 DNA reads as TGCAGTGCTAGAGTCCTGGACCCCACCGGGGAGCTGTTTTTT.

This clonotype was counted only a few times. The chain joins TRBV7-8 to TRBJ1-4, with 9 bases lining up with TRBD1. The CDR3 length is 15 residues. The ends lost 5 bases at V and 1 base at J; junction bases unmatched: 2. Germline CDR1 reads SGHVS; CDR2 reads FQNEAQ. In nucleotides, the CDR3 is TGTGCCAGCAGCCAGGGACAGGGAACTAATGAAAAACTGTTTTTT. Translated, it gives CASSQGQGTNEKLFF.

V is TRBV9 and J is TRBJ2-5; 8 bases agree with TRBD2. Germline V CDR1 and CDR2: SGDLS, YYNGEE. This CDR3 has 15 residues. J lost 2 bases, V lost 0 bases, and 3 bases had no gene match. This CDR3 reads CASSVASGGQETQYF. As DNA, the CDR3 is TGTGCCAGCAGCGTAGCGTCGGGGGGGCAAGAGACCCAGTACTTC.

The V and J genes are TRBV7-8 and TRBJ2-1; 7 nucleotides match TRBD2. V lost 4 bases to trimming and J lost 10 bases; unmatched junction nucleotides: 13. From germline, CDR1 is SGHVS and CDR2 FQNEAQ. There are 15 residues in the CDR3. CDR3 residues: CASSSGTTPSGEQFF. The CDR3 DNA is TGTGCCAGCAGCTCCGGGACTACGCCCTCAGGGGAGCAGTTCTTC.

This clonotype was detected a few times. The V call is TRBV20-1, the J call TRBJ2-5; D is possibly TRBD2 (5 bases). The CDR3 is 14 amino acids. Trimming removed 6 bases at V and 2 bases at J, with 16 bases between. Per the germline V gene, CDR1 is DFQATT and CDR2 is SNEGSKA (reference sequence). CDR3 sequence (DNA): TGCAGTGCCCGACCCGGCGGGCGGCAAGAGACCCAGTACTTC. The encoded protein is CSARPGGRQETQYF.

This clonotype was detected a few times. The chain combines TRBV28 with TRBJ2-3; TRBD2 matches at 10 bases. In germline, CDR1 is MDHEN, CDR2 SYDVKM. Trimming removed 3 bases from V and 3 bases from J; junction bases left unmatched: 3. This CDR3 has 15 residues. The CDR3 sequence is CASSFTAGGTDTQYF. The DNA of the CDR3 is TGTGCCAGCAGTTTTACAGCGGGAGGGACAGATACGCAGTATTTT.

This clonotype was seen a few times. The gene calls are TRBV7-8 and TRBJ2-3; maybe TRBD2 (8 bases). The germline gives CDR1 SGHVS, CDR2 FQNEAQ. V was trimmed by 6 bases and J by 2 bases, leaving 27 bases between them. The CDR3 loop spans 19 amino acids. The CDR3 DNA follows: TGTGCCAGCAGGAGGAGGGGGCGCGCTGAGCGGGAGTTCACAGATACGCAGTATTTT. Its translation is CASRRRGRAEREFTDTQYF.

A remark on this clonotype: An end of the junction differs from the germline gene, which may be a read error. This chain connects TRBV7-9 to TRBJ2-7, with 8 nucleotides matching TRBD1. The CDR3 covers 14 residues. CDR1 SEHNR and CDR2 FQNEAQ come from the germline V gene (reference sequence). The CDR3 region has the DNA TGTGCCAACAGCTCCTGGACAGGGTTATACGAGCAGTACTTC. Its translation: CANSSWTGLYEQYF.

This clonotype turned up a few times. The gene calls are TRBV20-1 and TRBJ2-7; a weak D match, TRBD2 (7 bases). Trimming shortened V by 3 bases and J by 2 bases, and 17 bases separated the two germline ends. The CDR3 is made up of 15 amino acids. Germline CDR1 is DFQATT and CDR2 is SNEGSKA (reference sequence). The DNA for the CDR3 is TGCAGTGCTAGGCATGGGGGCGGGGGAACCTACGAGCAGTACTTC. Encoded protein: CSARHGGGGTYEQYF.

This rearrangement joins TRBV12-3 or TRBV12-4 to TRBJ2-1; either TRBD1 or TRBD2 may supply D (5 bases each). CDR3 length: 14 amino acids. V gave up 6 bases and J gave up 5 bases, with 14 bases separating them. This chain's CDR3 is CASRRGVENNEQFF. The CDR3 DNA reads TGTGCCAGCAGGAGAGGGGTAGAGAACAATGAGCAGTTCTTC.

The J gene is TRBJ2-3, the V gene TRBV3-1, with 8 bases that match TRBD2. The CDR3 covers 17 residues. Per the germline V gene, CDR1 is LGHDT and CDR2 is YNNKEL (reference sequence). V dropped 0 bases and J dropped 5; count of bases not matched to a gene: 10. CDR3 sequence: CASSQEIQRESVDTQYF. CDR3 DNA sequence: TGTGCCAGCAGCCAAGAAATTCAGCGGGAGTCCGTAGATACGCAGTATTTT.

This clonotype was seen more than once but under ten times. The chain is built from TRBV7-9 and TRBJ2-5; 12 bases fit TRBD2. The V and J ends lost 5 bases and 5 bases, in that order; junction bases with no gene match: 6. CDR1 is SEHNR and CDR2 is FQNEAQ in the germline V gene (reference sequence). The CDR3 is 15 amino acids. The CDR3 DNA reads TGTGCCAGCAGCCCGCCGACTAGCGGGAGTGAGACCCAGTACTTC. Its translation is CASSPPTSGSETQYF. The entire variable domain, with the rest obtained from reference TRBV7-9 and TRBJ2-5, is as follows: DTGVSQNPRHKITKRGQNVTFRCDPISEHNRLYWYRQTLGQGPEFLTYFQNEAQLEKSRLLSDRFSAERPKGSFSTLEIQRTEQGDSAMYLCASSPPTSGSETQYFGPGTRLLVL.

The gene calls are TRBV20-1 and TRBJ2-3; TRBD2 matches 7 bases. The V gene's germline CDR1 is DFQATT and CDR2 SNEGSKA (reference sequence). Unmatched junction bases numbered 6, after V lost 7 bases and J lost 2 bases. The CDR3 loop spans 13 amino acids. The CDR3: CSVESGTTDTQYF. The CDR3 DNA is TGCAGTGTCGAGAGCGGGACCACAGATACGCAGTATTTT.

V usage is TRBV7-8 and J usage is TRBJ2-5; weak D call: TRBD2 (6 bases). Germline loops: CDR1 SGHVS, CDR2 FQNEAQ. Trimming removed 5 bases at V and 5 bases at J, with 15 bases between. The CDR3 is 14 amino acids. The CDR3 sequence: CASSPHGGRETQYF. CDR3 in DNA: TGTGCCAGCAGCCCCCACGGGGGACGGGAGACCCAGTACTTC.

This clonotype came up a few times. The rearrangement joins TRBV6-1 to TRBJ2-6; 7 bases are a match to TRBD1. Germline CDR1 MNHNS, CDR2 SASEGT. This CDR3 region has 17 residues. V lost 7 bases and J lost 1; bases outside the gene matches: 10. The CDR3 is CASKDRVLLSGANVLTF. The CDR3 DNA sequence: TGTGCCAGCAAAGACAGGGTTCTTCTTTCTGGGGCCAACGTCCTGACTTTC.

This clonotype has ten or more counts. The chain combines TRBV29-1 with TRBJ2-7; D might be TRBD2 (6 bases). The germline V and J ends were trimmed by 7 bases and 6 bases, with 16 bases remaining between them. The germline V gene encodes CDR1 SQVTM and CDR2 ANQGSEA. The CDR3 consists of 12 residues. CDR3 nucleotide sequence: TGCAGCGGGCGGGACTTGTTTAGCGAGCAGTACTTC. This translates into CSGRDLFSEQYF.

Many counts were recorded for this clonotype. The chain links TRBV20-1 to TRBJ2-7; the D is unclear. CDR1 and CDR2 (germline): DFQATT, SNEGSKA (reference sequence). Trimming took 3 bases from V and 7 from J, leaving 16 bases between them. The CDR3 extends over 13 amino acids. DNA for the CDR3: TGCAGTGCTAGTCACCTCGCTCTCGGGGAGCAGTACTTC. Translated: CSASHLALGEQYF.

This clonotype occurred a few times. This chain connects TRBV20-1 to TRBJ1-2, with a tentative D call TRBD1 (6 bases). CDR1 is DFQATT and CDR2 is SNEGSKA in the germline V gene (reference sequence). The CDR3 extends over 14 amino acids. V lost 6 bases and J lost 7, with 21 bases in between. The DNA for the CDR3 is TGCAGTGCGGCCGTGGGGGGCAAGGGTTCTGGCTACACCTTC. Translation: CSAAVGGKGSGYTF.

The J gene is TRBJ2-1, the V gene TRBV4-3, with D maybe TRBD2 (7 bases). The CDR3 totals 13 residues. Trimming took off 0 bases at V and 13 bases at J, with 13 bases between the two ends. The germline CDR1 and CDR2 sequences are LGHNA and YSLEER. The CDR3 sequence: CASSQDGGDTQFF. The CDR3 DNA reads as TGCGCCAGCAGCCAAGATGGGGGGGACACCCAGTTCTTC.

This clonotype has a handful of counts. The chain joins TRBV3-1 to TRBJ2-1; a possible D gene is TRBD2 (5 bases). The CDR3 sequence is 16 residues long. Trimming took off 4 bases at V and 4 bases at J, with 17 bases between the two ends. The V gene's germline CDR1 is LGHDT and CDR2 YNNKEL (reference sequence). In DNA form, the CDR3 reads TGTGCCAGCAGCCCAGCGGAGGTAAGCGGATACAATGAGCAGTTCTTC. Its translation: CASSPAEVSGYNEQFF.

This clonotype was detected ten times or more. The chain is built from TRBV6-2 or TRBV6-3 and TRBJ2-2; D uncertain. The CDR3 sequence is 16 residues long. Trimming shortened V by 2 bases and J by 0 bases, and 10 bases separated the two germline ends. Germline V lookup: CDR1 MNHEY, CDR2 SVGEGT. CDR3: CASSYLEETNTGELFF. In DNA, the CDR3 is TGTGCCAGCAGTTACCTTGAGGAGACGAACACCGGGGAGCTGTTTTTT.